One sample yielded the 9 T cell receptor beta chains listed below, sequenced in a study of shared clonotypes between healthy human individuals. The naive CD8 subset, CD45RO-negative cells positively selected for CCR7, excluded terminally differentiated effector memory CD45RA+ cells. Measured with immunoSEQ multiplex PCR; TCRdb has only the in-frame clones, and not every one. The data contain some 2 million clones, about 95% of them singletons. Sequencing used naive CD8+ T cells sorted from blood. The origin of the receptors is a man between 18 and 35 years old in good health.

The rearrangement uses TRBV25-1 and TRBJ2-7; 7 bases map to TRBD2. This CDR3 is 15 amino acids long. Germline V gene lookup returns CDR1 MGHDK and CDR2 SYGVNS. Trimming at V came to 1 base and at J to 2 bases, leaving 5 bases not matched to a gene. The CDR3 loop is CASSEWGGVAYEQYF. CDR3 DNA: TGTGCCAGCAGTGAATGGGGGGGAGTGGCCTACGAGCAGTACTTC.

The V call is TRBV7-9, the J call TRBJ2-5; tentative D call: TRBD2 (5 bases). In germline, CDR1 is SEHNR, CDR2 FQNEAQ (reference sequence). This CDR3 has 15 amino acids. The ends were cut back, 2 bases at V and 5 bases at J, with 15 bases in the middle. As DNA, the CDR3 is TGTGCCAGCAGCTTATCGTACGGGATAAGGGAGACCCAGTACTTC. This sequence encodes CASSLSYGIRETQYF.

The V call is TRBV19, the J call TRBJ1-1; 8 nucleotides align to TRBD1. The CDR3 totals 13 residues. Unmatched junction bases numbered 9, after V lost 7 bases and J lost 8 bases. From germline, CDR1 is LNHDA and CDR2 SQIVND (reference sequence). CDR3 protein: CASNFDRGREAFF. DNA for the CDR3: TGTGCCAGTAACTTCGACAGGGGAAGGGAAGCTTTCTTT.

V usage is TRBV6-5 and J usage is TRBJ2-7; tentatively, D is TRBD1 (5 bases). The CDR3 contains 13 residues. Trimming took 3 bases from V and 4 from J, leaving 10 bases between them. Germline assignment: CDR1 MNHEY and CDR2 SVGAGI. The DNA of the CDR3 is TGTGCCAGCAGTTATGACAGCCTTTACGAGCAGTACTTC. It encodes CASSYDSLYEQYF.

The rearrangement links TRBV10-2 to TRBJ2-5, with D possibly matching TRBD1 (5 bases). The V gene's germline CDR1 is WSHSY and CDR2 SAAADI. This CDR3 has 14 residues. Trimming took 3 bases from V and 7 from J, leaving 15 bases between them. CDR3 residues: CASSEGWGRGTQYF. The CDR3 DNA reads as TGCGCCAGCAGTGAAGGTTGGGGTAGGGGGACCCAGTACTTC.

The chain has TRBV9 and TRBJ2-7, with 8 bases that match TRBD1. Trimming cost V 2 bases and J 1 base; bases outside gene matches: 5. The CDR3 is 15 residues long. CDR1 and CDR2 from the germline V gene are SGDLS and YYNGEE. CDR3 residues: CASSVTGVHSYEQYF. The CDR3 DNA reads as TGTGCCAGCAGCGTGACAGGGGTCCATTCCTACGAGCAGTACTTC.

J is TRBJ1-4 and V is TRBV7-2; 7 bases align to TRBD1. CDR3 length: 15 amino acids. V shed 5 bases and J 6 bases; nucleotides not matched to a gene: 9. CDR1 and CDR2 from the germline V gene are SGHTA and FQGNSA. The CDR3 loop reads CASSLTGTVDEKLFF. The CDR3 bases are TGTGCCAGCAGCCTAACGGGGACAGTCGATGAAAAACTGTTTTTT.

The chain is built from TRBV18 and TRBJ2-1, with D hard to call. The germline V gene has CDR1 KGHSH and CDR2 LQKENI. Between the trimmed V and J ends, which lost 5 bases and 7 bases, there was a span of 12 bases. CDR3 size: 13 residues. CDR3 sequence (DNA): TGTGCCAGCTCAGAAACCGTCGGTAATGAGCAGTTCTTC. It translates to CASSETVGNEQFF.

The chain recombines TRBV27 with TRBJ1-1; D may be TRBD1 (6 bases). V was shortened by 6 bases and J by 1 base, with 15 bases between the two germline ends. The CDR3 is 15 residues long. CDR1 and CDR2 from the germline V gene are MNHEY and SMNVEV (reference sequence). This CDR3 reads CASRHRVGENTEAFF. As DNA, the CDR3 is TGTGCCAGCAGGCACAGGGTAGGGGAGAACACTGAAGCTTTCTTT.